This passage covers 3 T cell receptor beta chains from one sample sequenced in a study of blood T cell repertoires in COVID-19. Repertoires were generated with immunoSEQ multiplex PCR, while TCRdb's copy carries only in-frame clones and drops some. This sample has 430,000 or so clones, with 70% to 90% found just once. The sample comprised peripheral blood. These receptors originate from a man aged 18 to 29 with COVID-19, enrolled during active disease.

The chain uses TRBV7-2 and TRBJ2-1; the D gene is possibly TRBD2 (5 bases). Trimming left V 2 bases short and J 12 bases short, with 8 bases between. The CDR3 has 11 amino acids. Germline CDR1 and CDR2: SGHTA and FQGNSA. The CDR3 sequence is CASSLTAVQFF. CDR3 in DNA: TGTGCCAGCAGCTTAACAGCGGTGCAGTTCTTC. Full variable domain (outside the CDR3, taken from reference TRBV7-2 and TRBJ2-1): GAGVSQSPSNKVTEKGKDVELRCDPISGHTALYWYRQSLGQGLEFLIYFQGNSAPDKSGLPSDRFSAERTGGSVSTLTIQRTQQEDSAVYLCASSLTAVQFFGPGTRLTVL.

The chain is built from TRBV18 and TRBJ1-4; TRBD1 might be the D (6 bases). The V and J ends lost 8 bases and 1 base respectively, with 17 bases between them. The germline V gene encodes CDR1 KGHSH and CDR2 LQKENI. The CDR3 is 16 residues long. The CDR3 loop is CASRNRERGTNEKLFF. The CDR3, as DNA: TGTGCCAGCCGAAACAGGGAGAGAGGAACTAATGAAAAACTGTTTTTT.

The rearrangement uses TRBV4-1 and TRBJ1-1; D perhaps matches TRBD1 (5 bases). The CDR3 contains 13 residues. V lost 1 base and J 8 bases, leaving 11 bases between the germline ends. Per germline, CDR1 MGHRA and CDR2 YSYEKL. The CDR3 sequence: CASSQVRAAEAFF. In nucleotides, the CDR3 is TGCGCCAGCAGCCAAGTCAGGGCGGCCGAAGCTTTCTTT.